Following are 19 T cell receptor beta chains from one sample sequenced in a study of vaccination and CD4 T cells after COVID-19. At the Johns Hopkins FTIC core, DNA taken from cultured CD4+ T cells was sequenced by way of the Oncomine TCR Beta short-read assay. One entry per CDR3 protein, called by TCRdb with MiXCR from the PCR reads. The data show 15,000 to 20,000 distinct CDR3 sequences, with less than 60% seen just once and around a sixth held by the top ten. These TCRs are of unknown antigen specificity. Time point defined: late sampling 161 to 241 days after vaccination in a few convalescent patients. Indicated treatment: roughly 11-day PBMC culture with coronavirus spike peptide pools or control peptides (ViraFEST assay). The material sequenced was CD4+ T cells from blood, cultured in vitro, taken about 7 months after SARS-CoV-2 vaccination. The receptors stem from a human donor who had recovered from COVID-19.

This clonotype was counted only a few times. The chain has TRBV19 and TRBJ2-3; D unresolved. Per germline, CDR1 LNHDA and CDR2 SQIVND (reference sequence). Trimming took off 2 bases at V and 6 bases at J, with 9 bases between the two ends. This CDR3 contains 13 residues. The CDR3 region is CASSISVRDTQYF. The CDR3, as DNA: TGTGCCAGTAGTATATCAGTTCGGGATACGCAGTATTTT. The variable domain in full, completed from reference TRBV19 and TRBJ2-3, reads DGGITQSPKYLFRKEGQNVTLSCEQNLNHDAMYWYRQDPGQGLRLIYYSQIVNDFQKGDIAEGYSVSREKKESFPLTVTSAQKNPTAFYLCASSISVRDTQYFGPGTRLTVL.

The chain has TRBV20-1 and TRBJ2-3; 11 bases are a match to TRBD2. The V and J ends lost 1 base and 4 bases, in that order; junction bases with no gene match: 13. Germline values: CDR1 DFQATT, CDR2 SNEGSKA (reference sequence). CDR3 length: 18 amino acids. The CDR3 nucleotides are TGCAGTGCTAGAGCGTTAGCGGGAGGGCCACGGGGACCAGATACGCAGTATTTT. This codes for CSARALAGGPRGPDTQYF.

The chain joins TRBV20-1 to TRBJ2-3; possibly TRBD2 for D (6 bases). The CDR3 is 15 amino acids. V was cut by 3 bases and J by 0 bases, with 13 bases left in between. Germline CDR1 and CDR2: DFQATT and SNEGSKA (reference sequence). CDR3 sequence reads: CSASLRRASTDTQYF. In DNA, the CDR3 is TGCAGTGCTAGTCTGCGGAGGGCTAGCACAGATACGCAGTATTTT.

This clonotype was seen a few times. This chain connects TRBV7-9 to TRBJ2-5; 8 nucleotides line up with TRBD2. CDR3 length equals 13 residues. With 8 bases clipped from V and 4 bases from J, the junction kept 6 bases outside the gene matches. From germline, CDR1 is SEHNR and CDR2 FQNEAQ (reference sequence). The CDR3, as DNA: TGTGCCAGCTACCGCCTAGCGGGAGAGACCCAGTACTTC. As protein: CASYRLAGETQYF. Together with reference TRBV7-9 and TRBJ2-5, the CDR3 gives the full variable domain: DTGVSQNPRHKITKRGQNVTFRCDPISEHNRLYWYRQTLGQGPEFLTYFQNEAQLEKSRLLSDRFSAERPKGSFSTLEIQRTEQGDSAMYLCASYRLAGETQYFGPGTRLLVL.

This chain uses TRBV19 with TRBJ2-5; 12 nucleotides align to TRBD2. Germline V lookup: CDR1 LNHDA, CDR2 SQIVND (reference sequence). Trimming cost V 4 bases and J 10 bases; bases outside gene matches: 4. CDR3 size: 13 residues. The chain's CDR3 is CASSTQTSGSQYF. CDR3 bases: TGTGCCAGTAGTACTCAGACTAGCGGGAGCCAGTACTTC.

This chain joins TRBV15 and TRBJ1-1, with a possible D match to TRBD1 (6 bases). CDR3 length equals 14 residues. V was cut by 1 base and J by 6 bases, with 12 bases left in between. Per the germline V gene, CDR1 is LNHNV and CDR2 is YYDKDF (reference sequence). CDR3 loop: CATSRALEGAEAFF. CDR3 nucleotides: TGTGCCACCAGCAGAGCCCTGGAGGGGGCTGAAGCTTTCTTT. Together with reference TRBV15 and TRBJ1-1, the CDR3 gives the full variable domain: DAMVIQNPRYQVTQFGKPVTLSCSQTLNHNVMYWYQQKSSQAPKLLFHYYDKDFNNEADTPDNFQSRRPNTSFCFLDIRSPGLGDTAMYLCATSRALEGAEAFFGQGTRLTVV.

The CDR3 protein is CASSDSELAAETQYF. The CDR3 nucleotides read TGTGCCAGCAGTGATTCGGAACTAGCAGCAGAGACCCAGTACTTC. The rearrangement links TRBV25-1 to TRBJ2-5, with a tentative D call TRBD2 (6 bases). The V gene's germline CDR1 is MGHDK and CDR2 SYGVNS. Trimming removed 3 bases at V and 4 bases at J, with 15 bases between. This CDR3 has 15 residues.

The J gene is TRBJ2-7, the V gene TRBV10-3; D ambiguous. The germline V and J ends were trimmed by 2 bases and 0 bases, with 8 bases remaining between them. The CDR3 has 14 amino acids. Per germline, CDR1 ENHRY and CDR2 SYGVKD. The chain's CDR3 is CAISERKISYEQYF. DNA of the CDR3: TGTGCCATCAGTGAGAGAAAGATCTCCTACGAGCAGTACTTC.

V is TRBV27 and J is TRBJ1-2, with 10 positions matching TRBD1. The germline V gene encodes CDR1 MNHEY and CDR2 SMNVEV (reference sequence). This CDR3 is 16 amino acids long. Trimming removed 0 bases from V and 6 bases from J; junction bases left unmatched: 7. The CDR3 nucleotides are TGTGCCAGCAGTTTATCGCGGGACAGGGGAGCGGATGGCTACACCTTC. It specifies CASSLSRDRGADGYTF.

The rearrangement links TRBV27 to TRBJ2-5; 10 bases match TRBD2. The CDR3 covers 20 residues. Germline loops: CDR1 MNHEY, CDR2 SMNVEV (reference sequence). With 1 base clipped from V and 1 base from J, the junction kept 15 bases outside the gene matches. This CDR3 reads CASSLFAGLAGAPPQETQYF. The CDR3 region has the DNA TGTGCCAGCAGTTTATTCGCCGGGCTAGCGGGGGCCCCGCCCCAAGAGACCCAGTACTTC.

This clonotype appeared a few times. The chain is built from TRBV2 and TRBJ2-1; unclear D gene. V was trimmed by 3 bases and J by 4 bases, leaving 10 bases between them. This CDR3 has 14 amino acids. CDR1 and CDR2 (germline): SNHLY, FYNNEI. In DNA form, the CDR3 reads TGTGCCAGCAGTGATGGCTACGGATACAATGAGCAGTTCTTC. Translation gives CASSDGYGYNEQFF. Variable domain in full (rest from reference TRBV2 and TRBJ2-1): EPEVTQTPSHQVTQMGQEVILRCVPISNHLYFYWYRQILGQKVEFLVSFYNNEISEKSEIFDDQFSVERPDGSNFTLKIRSTKLEDSAMYFCASSDGYGYNEQFFGPGTRLTVL.

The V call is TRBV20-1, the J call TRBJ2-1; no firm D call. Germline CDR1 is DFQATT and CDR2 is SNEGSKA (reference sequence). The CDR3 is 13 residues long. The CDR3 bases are TGCAGCCAGCTTACTTGGAGTACTAATGAGCAGTTCTTC. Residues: CSQLTWSTNEQFF.

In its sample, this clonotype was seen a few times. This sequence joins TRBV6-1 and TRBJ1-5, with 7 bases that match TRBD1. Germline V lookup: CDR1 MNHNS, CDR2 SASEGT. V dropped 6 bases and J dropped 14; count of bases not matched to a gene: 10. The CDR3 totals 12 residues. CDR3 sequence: CASRTMGQHEHF. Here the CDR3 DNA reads TGTGCCAGCAGAACCATGGGACAGCATGAGCATTTT.

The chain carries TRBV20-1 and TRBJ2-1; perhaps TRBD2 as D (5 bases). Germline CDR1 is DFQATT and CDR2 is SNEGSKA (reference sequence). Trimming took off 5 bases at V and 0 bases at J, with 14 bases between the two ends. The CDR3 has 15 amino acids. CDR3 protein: CSAVTSGVSYNEQFF. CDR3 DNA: TGCAGTGCTGTTACAAGCGGAGTCTCCTACAATGAGCAGTTCTTC.

The CDR3 DNA is TGTGCCAGCAGCTTCTTTGGAGACCAAGAGACCCAGTACTTC. It codes for CASSFFGDQETQYF. This rearrangement joins TRBV7-2 to TRBJ2-5; D is ambiguous. Germline CDR1 reads SGHTA; CDR2 reads FQGNSA. V shed 3 bases and J shed 0 bases, with 8 bases lying between them. CDR3 length: 14 amino acids.

DNA for the CDR3: TGCAGTGCAACTGGACCACTCAGGACGCAGTATTTT. Amino acid sequence: CSATGPLRTQYF. V gene TRBV20-1 combines with J gene TRBJ2-3; D gene ambiguous. The CDR3 consists of 12 residues. The germline V and J ends were trimmed by 6 bases and 9 bases, with 16 bases remaining between them. Germline CDR1 is DFQATT and CDR2 is SNEGSKA (reference sequence).

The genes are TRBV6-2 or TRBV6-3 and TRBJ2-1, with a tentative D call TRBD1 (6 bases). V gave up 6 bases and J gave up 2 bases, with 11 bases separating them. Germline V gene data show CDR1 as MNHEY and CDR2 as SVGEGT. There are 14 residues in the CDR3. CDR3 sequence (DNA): TGTGCCAGCAGCCAGGGGACCCCCTACAATGAGCAGTTCTTC. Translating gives CASSQGTPYNEQFF.

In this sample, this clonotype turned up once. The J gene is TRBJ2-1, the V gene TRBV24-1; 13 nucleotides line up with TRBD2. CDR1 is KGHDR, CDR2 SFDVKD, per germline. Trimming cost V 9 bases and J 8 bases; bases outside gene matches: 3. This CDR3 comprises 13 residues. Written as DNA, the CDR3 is TGTGCCACCGGGACTAGCGGGATGTATGAGCAGTTCTTC. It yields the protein CATGTSGMYEQFF.

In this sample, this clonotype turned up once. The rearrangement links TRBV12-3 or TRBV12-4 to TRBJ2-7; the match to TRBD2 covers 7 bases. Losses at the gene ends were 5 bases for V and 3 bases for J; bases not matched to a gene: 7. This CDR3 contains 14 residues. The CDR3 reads CASSPPLADYEQYF. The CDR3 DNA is TGTGCCAGCAGTCCCCCTCTAGCGGACTACGAGCAGTACTTC.